This T cell receptor beta chain was identified during a study of Ad26.COV2.S vaccination and SARS-CoV-2 variants. Whole-study context: A COV1001 Ad26.COV2.S trial-arm participant provided the sample. General study points: It was vaccine recipients, not placebo recipients, who had the higher spike-specific TCR breadth. Reported findings describe substantial breadth in spike-specific CD8+ and CD4+ T cell responses following vaccination.

Clones were read by immunoSEQ multiplex PCR, and TCRdb kept only the in-frame ones, dropping some. The profile shows a few hundred thousand clones, approximately 87% of them singletons. Treatment specified: around 19 received Ad26.COV2.S at low or high dose, single or two shots; about 5 received placebo; per-sample allocation not given. Repertoires come from day 63 after the first vaccine or placebo injection. An 18-55-year-old adult in Boston served as donor. The germline V gene has CDR1 SEHNR and CDR2 FQNEAQ (reference sequence). The CDR3 loop spans 17 amino acids. Trimming shortened V by 5 bases and J by 0 bases, and 19 bases separated the two germline ends. As concerns this clone: The antigen remains unidentified.

The TCR was taken from a person aged 18 to 65 who received the Ad26.COV2.S COVID-19 vaccine or a placebo. Sample: peripheral blood, taken in a trial of Ad26.COV2.S vaccine versus placebo. This chain links TRBV7-9 with TRBJ2-5; D unresolved. The CDR3 DNA reads TGTGCCAGCAGCCCGCGGCCCGGAACCCTGTACCAAGAGACCCAGTACTTC. Protein: CASSPRPGTLYQETQYF. The whole variable domain, filled in from reference TRBV7-9 and TRBJ2-5, reads DTGVSQNPRHKITKRGQNVTFRCDPISEHNRLYWYRQTLGQGPEFLTYFQNEAQLEKSRLLSDRFSAERPKGSFSTLEIQRTEQGDSAMYLCASSPRPGTLYQETQYFGPGTRLLVL.